These 17 T cell receptor beta chains came from one sample sequenced in a study of cytomegalovirus exposure and HLA in healthy donors. The PCR made use of 60 Vbeta and 13 Jbeta primers. Some clones are missing from TCRdb's copy, which holds only in-frame ones; the method was immunoSEQ multiplex PCR. The sample table includes approximately 130,000 clones. The material sequenced was PBMCs. The receptors shown here come from a woman aged 55-69 years in good health and CMV-seronegative.

This chain links TRBV5-4 with TRBJ2-1; TRBD1 matches at 9 bases. CDR1 is SGHNT, CDR2 YYREEE, per germline (reference sequence). The CDR3 runs 16 residues. V lost 6 bases, J lost 2 bases, and 9 bases stayed unmatched. The CDR3 loop reads CASTAVGTGPYNEQFF. The CDR3, as DNA: TGTGCCAGCACCGCAGTTGGGACAGGGCCCTACAATGAGCAGTTCTTC.

This sequence joins TRBV14 and TRBJ2-7; D is perhaps TRBD2 (6 bases). This CDR3 contains 14 residues. The germline gives CDR1 SGHDN, CDR2 FVKESK. Trimming removed 1 base from V and 3 bases from J, with 10 bases in between. CDR3 protein: CASSQGGGNYEQYF. In DNA, the CDR3 is TGTGCCAGCAGCCAAGGTGGCGGGAACTACGAGCAGTACTTC.

The V call is TRBV9, the J call TRBJ1-2; TRBD1 matches 7 bases. The length of the CDR3 is 12 residues. The germline V gene has CDR1 SGDLS and CDR2 YYNGEE. V gave up 4 bases and J gave up 5 bases; unmatched junction bases: 2. The CDR3 is CASSRQGYGYTF. Here the CDR3 DNA reads TGTGCCAGCAGCCGACAGGGTTATGGCTACACCTTC.

The chain carries TRBV6-1 and TRBJ2-5; perhaps TRBD1 as D (6 bases). The V end was cut by 4 bases, the J end by 1 base, with 13 bases between. Germline loops: CDR1 MNHNS, CDR2 SASEGT. The CDR3 loop spans 15 amino acids. CDR3 protein: CASSVRQGTQETQYF. The CDR3 DNA is TGTGCCAGCAGTGTAAGGCAGGGGACCCAAGAGACCCAGTACTTC.

The CDR3 DNA reads TGTGCCAGCAGCTCCTCCAGGGGGCAGGGCACAGATACGCAGTATTTT. It yields the protein CASSSSRGQGTDTQYF. The chain employs TRBV7-3 and TRBJ2-3; 8 bases are a match to TRBD1. V shed 4 bases, J shed 1 base, and the junction held 7 bases outside the gene matches. Germline CDR1 is SGHTA and CDR2 is FQGTGA. This CDR3 has 16 amino acids.

This chain connects TRBV5-1 to TRBJ2-1, with 9 positions matching TRBD2. Germline V gives CDR1 SGHRS, CDR2 YFSETQ. The CDR3 consists of 17 residues. The V and J ends lost 1 base and 4 bases, in that order; junction bases with no gene match: 9. The chain's CDR3 is CASSLSVAGAKYNEQFF. CDR3 bases: TGCGCCAGCAGCTTGTCGGTAGCGGGGGCCAAATACAATGAGCAGTTCTTC.

This rearrangement joins TRBV6-6 to TRBJ2-7; D is perhaps TRBD2 (7 bases). This CDR3 is built from 14 residues. The germline gives CDR1 MNHNY, CDR2 SVGAGI (reference sequence). The V end was cut by 6 bases, the J end by 1 base, with 13 bases between. The CDR3, as DNA: TGTGCCAGCAGCCCCCGGGGGGCATCCTACGAGCAGTACTTC. Its protein product is CASSPRGASYEQYF.

About this clone: Additional DNA sequences in this sample encode the identical CDR3. The rearrangement links TRBV19 to TRBJ1-1, with 7 bases matching TRBD1. The length of the CDR3 is 14 residues. The germline V gene encodes CDR1 LNHDA and CDR2 SQIVND (reference sequence). The ends lost 4 bases at V and 0 bases at J; junction bases unmatched: 2. DNA of the CDR3: TGTGCCAGTAGTACGGGACAGCTGAACACTGAAGCTTTCTTT. Its translation: CASSTGQLNTEAFF.

This chain links TRBV2 with TRBJ2-3, with a possible D match to TRBD1 (5 bases). V was trimmed by 3 bases and J by 4 bases, leaving 11 bases between them. Germline CDR1 is SNHLY and CDR2 is FYNNEI. The CDR3 length is 14 residues. CDR3 sequence: CASSEGQGPDTQYF. CDR3 in DNA: TGTGCCAGCAGTGAGGGGCAGGGCCCAGATACGCAGTATTTT. The variable domain in full, completed from reference TRBV2 and TRBJ2-3, reads EPEVTQTPSHQVTQMGQEVILRCVPISNHLYFYWYRQILGQKVEFLVSFYNNEISEKSEIFDDQFSVERPDGSNFTLKIRSTKLEDSAMYFCASSEGQGPDTQYFGPGTRLTVL.

This chain connects TRBV7-8 to TRBJ2-1, with D unclear. The germline CDR1 and CDR2 sequences are SGHVS and FQNEAQ. The CDR3 extends over 14 amino acids. Trimming took 1 base from V and 3 from J, leaving 7 bases between them. The CDR3 here is CASSLDSVYNEQFF. The CDR3 region has the DNA TGTGCCAGCAGCTTAGACAGTGTCTACAATGAGCAGTTCTTC.

This sequence joins TRBV28 and TRBJ2-2; D unclear. V dropped 1 base and J dropped 6 bases, with 3 bases sitting between them. The germline V gene has CDR1 MDHEN and CDR2 SYDVKM. The CDR3 is made up of 12 amino acids. The CDR3 here is CASSLFAGELFF. The CDR3 DNA follows: TGTGCCAGCAGTTTATTCGCCGGGGAGCTGTTTTTT.

The CDR3 sequence is CASSPPISGNTEAFF. The CDR3 nucleotides read TGTGCCAGCAGTCCGCCCATCTCCGGGAACACTGAAGCTTTCTTT. This sequence joins TRBV28 and TRBJ1-1; no reliable D call. CDR1 and CDR2 from the germline V gene are MDHEN and SYDVKM. V gave up 5 bases and J gave up 1 base, with 14 bases separating them. The CDR3 contains 15 residues. The complete variable domain, with remaining parts taken from reference TRBV28 and TRBJ1-1, reads DVKVTQSSRYLVKRTGEKVFLECVQDMDHENMFWYRQDPGLGLRLIYFSYDVKMKEKGDIPEGYSVSREKKERFSLILESASTNQTSMYLCASSPPISGNTEAFFGQGTRLTVV.

The chain combines TRBV5-1 with TRBJ2-5, with TRBD1 matching over 7 bases. Germline V gene data show CDR1 as SGHRS and CDR2 as YFSETQ. CDR3 size: 15 residues. The V segment lost 4 bases and the J segment 2 bases; nucleotides outside the gene matches: 8. For the CDR3, the DNA is TGCGCCAGCAGCGAATATAGGGACAGACAAGAGACCCAGTACTTC. Its protein is CASSEYRDRQETQYF.

The V call is TRBV28, the J call TRBJ1-4; D is ambiguous. V dropped 6 bases and J dropped 8 bases, with 7 bases sitting between them. Looked up from germline, CDR1 is MDHEN and CDR2 is SYDVKM. The CDR3 contains 11 residues. CDR3 bases: TGTGCCAGCAGGTACCTAGAAAAACTGTTTTTT. It is translated as CASRYLEKLFF.

The CDR3 sequence is CASSVDGPNSYNEQFF. Here the CDR3 DNA reads TGTGCCAGCAGCGTAGATGGGCCGAATTCATACAATGAGCAGTTCTTC. V and J are TRBV9 and TRBJ2-1; D remains ambiguous. Germline V lookup: CDR1 SGDLS, CDR2 YYNGEE. The CDR3 is 16 amino acids. V lost 0 bases, J lost 4 bases, and 14 bases lay in between.

The chain employs TRBV4-1 and TRBJ2-7; 12 bases map to TRBD1. Germline values: CDR1 MGHRA, CDR2 YSYEKL. With V trimmed by 3 bases and J by 4 bases, 4 bases remained unmatched. The CDR3 consists of 15 residues. CDR3 sequence: CASSQGQGARYEQYF. The CDR3 DNA follows: TGCGCCAGCAGCCAGGGACAGGGGGCGAGGTACGAGCAGTACTTC.

The rearrangement uses TRBV5-1 and TRBJ1-1, with D unclear. Germline values: CDR1 SGHRS, CDR2 YFSETQ. Trimming cost V 5 bases and J 5 bases, with 10 bases left between them. The CDR3 is 12 residues long. The CDR3 bases are TGCGCCAGCAGACGGGGTCAGACTGAAGCTTTCTTT. It specifies CASRRGQTEAFF.